This T cell receptor beta chain was recovered during a study of beta chain features in type 1 diabetes. About the research overall: Across the samples, more than 85 million sorted cells were examined in total.

A CD45RO/CCR7/CD25/CD127/CD95/CD27 panel sorted naive, central memory, regulatory and stem cell-like memory CD4+ cells. Populations obtained by sorting all exceeded 98% purity. Germline V gene lookup returns CDR1 LGHNA and CDR2 YNFKEQ. Deletions cut 0 bases from V and 5 bases from J, with 15 bases between. This CDR3 region has 16 residues. The investigators reverse transcribed all of the isolated RNA, so they sequenced expressed TCRB transcripts. Sequencing used immunoSEQ multiplex PCR; TCRdb keeps in-frame clones, though not all of them. Of 200,000 to 250,000 clones listed, 11% were seen once; the top ten hold roughly 1.3%.

The sequenced sample was central memory CD4+ T cells from blood. The gene calls are TRBV4-2 and TRBJ2-3, with TRBD2 as a possible D gene (5 bases). The clonotype was recovered from a man aged 18 to 30 in good health. In DNA form, the CDR3 reads TGTGCCAGCAGCCAAGATTTGGTGGGAGTCGGAGATACGCAGTATTTT. Amino acids: CASSQDLVGVGDTQYF.